This T cell receptor beta chain is from a study of memory B cells and T cells in multiple sclerosis. Study conclusions and caveats: Shared clonotype counts depended on differing compartment clone-set sizes and were normalized.

Sequencing used immunoSEQ multiplex PCR; TCRdb keeps in-frame clones, though not all of them. The sample consists of some 48,000 clones, over 75% of them appearing once. With respect to this clone: The antigen remains unidentified.

This CDR3 contains 16 residues. V lost 6 bases and J 5 bases, leaving 20 bases between the germline ends. Germline V gives CDR1 LNHDA, CDR2 SQIVND (reference sequence). CFSE-dim autoproliferating and CFSE-high non-proliferating T cells from unstimulated culture were sequenced separately. Fewer than 55 million CFSE-labeled PBMCs were cultured around seven days unstimulated, then replicate wells were pooled. CFSE at about 0.5 uM labeled the PBMCs, which were then cultured unstimulated. The rearrangement joins TRBV19 to TRBJ1-5, with D possibly matching TRBD1 (6 bases). The sequenced sample was PBMCs from blood kept in culture. The TCR sequence derives from a human donor with multiple sclerosis. CDR3: CASSTPQGRGDQPQHF. CDR3 DNA sequence: TGTGCCAGTAGCACTCCCCAGGGGCGCGGGGATCAGCCCCAGCATTTT.